The table lists the clone carrying this T cell receptor (beta chain) with a few counts. The target antigen is unknown. The record originates from a study of post-analysis software for immune sequencing data. V lost 0 bases to trimming and J lost 1 base; unmatched junction nucleotides: 10. This CDR3 contains 19 residues. CDR1 SGHRS and CDR2 YFSETQ come from the germline V gene. Each TCR beta cDNA library carried unique molecular identifiers. There were roughly 0.95 to 11 million T cells, and approximately 480,000 cDNA molecules came from them. From the PCR reads, TCRdb called clonotypes with MiXCR, one entry per CDR3 protein. The sample gives about 820,000 distinct CDR3 sequences, 53% of which show up once; 4.6% is in the top ten. Points from the study as a whole: Significantly lower normalized Chao1 diversity was seen in multiple sclerosis patients than in controls. By F measure, samples from a shared preparation batch strongly co-clustered. Controls showed lower frequencies than patients for 4 or 5 TRBV segments, and TRBV5-6, TRBV5-1 and TRBV20-1 were among these.

V usage is TRBV5-1 and J usage is TRBJ2-5; 12 bases are a match to TRBD2. The sample comprised blood. This TCR derives from a girl under 18 with multiple sclerosis. The CDR3 spells CASSLATSGRSPPQETQYF. The CDR3 DNA reads as TGCGCCAGCAGCTTGGCCACTAGCGGGAGGTCACCACCCCAAGAGACCCAGTACTTC.